This T cell receptor (beta chain) is drawn from a study of PD-L1 blockade in urothelial cancer. This clone has only one observation. The germline V gene has CDR1 SGHTA and CDR2 FQGNSA. The CDR3 is made up of 13 amino acids. The V gene lost 5 bases and the J gene lost 3 bases, with 8 bases spanning the gap. Indicated time point: pretreatment peripheral blood. Locally advanced or metastatic urothelial carcinoma was present in patients. Here immunoSEQ multiplex PCR was the method, and the copy in TCRdb shows in-frame clones only, minus some. Here the sample spans around 92,000 clones, roughly 90% being singletons.

J is TRBJ1-5 and V is TRBV7-2; D is perhaps TRBD1 (6 bases). This TCR was sampled from a woman aged 80 or older with urothelial cancer. Sequencing was performed on PBMCs, taken around atezolizumab (anti-PD-L1) treatment. The CDR3 nucleotides read TGTGCCAGCAGCGGACAGTTCAATCAGCCCCAGCATTTT. Translating it yields CASSGQFNQPQHF.